This T cell receptor beta chain was identified during a study of post-analysis software for immune sequencing data. Study context: The courses of disease that were included comprised relapsing-remitting, secondary progressive and progressive-relapsing multiple sclerosis. Regarding the study as a whole: Four or five TRBV segments, TRBV5-6, TRBV5-1 and TRBV20-1 among them, were found more frequent in patients than controls. Normalized Chao1 diversity was significantly lower in multiple sclerosis patients than in controls. With F measure, samples from one preparation batch clustered together strongly.

TCR beta cDNA libraries included unique molecular identifiers. There were roughly 0.95 to 11 million T cells, and about half a million cDNA molecules came from them. TCRdb reprocessed the PCR reads with MiXCR, giving one entry per CDR3 protein. The repertoire consists of a few hundred thousand distinct CDR3 sequences, with roughly 35% occurring once and the leading ten covering around 15%. Deletions cut 3 bases from V and 0 bases from J, with 15 bases between. The CDR3 covers 16 residues. The germline gives CDR1 SQVTM, CDR2 ANQGSEA. Comment on this clonotype: Its antigen is as yet unknown.

The sequence was collected from a girl aged 10 to 17 with multiple sclerosis. What was sequenced was blood. The rearrangement links TRBV29-1 to TRBJ2-1; a weak D match, TRBD1 (7 bases). CDR3 protein: CSVEGGRDSSYNEQFF. CDR3 DNA sequence: TGCAGCGTTGAGGGGGGAAGGGACAGCTCCTACAATGAGCAGTTCTTC.